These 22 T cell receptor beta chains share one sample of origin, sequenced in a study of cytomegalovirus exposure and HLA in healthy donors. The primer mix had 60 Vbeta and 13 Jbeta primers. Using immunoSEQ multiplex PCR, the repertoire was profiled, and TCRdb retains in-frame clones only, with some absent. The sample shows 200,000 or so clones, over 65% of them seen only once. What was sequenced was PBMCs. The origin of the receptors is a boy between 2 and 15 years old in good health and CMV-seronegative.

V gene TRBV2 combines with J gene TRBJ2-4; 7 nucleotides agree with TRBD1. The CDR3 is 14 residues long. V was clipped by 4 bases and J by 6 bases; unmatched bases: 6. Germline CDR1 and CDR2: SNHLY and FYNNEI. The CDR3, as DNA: TGTGCCAGCAGTGCCCGGGACAGAGGAAACATTCAGTACTTC. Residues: CASSARDRGNIQYF.

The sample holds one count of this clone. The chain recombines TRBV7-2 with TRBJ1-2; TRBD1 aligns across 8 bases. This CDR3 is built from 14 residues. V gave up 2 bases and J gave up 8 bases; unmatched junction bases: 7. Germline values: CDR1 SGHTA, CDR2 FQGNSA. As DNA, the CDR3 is TGTGCCAGCAGCTTAACGCCGGGACAGGAGGGCTACACCTTC. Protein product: CASSLTPGQEGYTF.

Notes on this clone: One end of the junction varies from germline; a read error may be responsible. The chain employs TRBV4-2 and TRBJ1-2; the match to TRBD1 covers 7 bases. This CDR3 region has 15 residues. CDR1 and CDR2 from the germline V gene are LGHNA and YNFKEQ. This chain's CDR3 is CASTQGDRVENGYTF. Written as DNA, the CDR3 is TGTGCCAGCACCCAAGGAGACAGGGTGGAAAATGGCTACACCTTC.

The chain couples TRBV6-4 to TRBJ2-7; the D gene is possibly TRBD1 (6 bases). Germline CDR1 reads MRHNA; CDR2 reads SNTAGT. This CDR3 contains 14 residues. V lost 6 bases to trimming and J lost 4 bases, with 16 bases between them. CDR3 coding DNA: TGTGCCAGCAGCCCCCCTGGACAGAGGTACGAGCAGTACTTC. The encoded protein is CASSPPGQRYEQYF.

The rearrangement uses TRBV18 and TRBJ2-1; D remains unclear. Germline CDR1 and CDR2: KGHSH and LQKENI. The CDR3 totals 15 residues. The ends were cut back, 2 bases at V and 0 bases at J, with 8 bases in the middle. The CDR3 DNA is TGTGCCAGCTCACCAAGTCTACCCTCCTACAATGAGCAGTTCTTC. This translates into CASSPSLPSYNEQFF.

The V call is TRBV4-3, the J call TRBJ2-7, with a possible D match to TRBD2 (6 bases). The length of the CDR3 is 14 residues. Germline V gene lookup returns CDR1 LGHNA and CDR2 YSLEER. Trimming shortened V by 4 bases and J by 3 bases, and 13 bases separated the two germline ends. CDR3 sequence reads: CASSPEEGGYEQYF. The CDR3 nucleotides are TGCGCCAGCAGCCCTGAGGAGGGCGGCTACGAGCAGTACTTC.

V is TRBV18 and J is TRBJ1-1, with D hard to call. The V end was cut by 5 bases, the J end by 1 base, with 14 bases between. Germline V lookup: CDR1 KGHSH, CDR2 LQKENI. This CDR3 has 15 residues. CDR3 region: CASSTLPQANTEAFF. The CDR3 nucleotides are TGTGCCAGCTCAACCCTCCCGCAGGCGAACACTGAAGCTTTCTTT.

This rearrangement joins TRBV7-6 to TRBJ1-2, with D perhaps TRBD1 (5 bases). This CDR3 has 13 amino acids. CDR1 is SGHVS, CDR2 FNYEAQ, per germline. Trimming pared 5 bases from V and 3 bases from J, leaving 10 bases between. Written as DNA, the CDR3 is TGTGCCAGCAGCCCGGACACCTACTATGGCTACACCTTC. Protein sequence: CASSPDTYYGYTF.

DNA for the CDR3: TGTGCCAGCAGTTACTCCGGGACAGGTGTCTATGGCTACACCTTC. This sequence encodes CASSYSGTGVYGYTF. The genes are TRBV6-5 and TRBJ1-2; 8 nucleotides line up with TRBD1. Germline assignment: CDR1 MNHEY and CDR2 SVGAGI. The V gene end was trimmed by 0 bases and the J gene end by 4 bases; junction bases not matched to a gene: 4. CDR3 length: 15 amino acids.

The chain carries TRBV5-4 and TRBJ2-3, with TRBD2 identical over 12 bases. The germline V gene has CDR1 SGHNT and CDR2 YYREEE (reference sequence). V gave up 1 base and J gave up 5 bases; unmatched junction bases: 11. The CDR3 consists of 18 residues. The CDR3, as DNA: TGTGCCAGCAGCTTGCTAGCGGGGGGGTCCTCACCCCTAGATACGCAGTATTTT. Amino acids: CASSLLAGGSSPLDTQYF.

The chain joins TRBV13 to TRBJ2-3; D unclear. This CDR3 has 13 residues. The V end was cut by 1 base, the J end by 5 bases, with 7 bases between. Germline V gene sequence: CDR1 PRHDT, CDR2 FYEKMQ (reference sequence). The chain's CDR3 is CASSLVVGDTQYF. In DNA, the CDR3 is TGTGCCAGCAGCTTAGTAGTTGGAGATACGCAGTATTTT.

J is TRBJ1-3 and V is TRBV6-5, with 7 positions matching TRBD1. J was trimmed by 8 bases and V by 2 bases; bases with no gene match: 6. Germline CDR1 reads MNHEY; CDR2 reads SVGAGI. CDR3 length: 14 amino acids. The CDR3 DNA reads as TGTGCCAGCAGTTACGCCAGGGGGGTGGACACCATATATTTT. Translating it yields CASSYARGVDTIYF.

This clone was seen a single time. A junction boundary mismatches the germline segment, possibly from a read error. The CDR3 DNA sequence: TGCGCCAGCAGCCAAGAGACTAGCGGGGGGAGGAATGGGCAGTTCTTC. Encoded protein: CASSQETSGGRNGQFF. V is TRBV4-3 and J is TRBJ2-1; TRBD2 matches at 13 bases. The CDR3 is made up of 16 amino acids. Germline CDR1 LGHNA, CDR2 YSLEER.

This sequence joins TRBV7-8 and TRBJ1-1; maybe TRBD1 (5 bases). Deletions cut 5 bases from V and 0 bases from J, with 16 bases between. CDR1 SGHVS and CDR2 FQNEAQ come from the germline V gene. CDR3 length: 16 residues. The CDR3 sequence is CASSPRPGGLNTEAFF. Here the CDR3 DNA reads TGTGCCAGCAGCCCACGACCCGGGGGGTTGAACACTGAAGCTTTCTTT.

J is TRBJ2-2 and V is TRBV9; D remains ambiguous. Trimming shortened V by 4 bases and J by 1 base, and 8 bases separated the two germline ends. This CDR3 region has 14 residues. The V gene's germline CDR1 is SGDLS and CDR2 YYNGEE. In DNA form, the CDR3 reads TGTGCCAGCAGCTCTGTTTTGAACACCGGGGAGCTGTTTTTT. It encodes CASSSVLNTGELFF.

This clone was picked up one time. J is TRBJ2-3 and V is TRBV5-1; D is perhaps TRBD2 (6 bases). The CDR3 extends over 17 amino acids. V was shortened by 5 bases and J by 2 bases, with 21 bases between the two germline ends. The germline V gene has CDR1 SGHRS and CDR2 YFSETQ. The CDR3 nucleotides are TGCGCCAGCAGTTTTGGGGGTAGCGGAGTATTCACAGATACGCAGTATTTT. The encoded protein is CASSFGGSGVFTDTQYF.

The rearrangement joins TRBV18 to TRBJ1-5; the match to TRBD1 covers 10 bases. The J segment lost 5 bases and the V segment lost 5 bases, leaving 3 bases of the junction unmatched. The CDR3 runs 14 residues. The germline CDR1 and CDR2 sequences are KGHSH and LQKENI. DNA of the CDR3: TGTGCCAGCTCAGAGACAGGGGGCGATCAGCCCCAGCATTTT. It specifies CASSETGGDQPQHF.

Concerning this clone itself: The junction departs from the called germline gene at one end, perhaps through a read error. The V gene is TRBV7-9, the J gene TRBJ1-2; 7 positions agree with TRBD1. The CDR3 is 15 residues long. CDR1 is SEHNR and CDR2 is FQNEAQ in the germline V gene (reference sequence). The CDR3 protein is CSSSLLSTGRLGYTF. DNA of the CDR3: TGTTCCAGCAGCTTACTGTCGACAGGGCGCCTTGGCTACACCTTC.

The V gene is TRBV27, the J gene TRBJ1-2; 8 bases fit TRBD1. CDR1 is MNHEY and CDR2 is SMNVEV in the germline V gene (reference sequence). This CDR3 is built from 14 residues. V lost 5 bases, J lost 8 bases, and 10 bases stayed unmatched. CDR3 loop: CASSTMDRAHGYTF. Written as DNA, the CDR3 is TGTGCCAGCAGTACTATGGACAGGGCGCACGGCTACACCTTC.

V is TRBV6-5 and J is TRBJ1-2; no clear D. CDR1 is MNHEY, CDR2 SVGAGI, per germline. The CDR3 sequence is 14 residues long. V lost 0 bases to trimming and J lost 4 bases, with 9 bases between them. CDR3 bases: TGTGCCAGCAGTTACTCGAGACGGAGCTATGGCTACACCTTC. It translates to CASSYSRRSYGYTF.

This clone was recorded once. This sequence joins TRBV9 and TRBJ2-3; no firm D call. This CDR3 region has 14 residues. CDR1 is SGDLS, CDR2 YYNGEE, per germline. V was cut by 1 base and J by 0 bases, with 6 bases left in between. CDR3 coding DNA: TGTGCCAGCAGCGTATCCGGGAGCACAGATACGCAGTATTTT. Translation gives CASSVSGSTDTQYF.

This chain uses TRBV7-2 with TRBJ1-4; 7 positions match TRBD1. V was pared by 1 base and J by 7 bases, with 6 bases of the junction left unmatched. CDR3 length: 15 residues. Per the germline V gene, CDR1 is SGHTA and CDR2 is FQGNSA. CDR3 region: CASSLGQGRVEKLFF. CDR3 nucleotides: TGTGCCAGCAGCTTAGGACAGGGTAGAGTTGAAAAACTGTTTTTT. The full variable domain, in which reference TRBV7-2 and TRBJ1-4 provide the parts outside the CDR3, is GAGVSQSPSNKVTEKGKDVELRCDPISGHTALYWYRQSLGQGLEFLIYFQGNSAPDKSGLPSDRFSAERTGGSVSTLTIQRTQQEDSAVYLCASSLGQGRVEKLFFGSGTQLSVL.